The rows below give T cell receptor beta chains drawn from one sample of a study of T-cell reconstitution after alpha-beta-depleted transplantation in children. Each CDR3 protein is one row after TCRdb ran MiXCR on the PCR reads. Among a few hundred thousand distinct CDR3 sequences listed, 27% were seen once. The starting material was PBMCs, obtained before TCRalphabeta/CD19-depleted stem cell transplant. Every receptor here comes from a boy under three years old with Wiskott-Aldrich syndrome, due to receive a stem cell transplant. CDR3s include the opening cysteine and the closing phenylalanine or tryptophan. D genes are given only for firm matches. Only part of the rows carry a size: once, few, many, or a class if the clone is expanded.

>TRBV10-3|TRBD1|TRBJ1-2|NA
CAISGTGSSYGYTF
TGTGCCATCAGTGGGACAGGGAGTAGCTATGGCTACACCTTC
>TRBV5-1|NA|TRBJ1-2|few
CASSPSRGTNYGYTF
TGCGCCAGCAGCCCCAGTAGGGGAACTAACTATGGCTACACCTTC
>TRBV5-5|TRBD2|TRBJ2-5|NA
CASSHRVLAGTGETQYF
TGTGCCAGCAGCCACCGGGTTTTAGCGGGAACCGGGGAGACCCAGTACTTC
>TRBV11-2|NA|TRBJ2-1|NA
CASSLEFGLSSMFF
TGTGCCAGCAGCTTAGAGTTCGGACTTTCAAGTATGTTCTTC
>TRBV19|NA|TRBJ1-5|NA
CASKCGDRSNQPQHF
TGTGCCAGTAAGTGCGGGGATCGGAGCAATCAGCCCCAGCATTTT
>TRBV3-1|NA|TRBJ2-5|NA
CASSHRLGTSKSTTQYF
TGTGCCAGCAGCCATCGGTTGGGGACATCCAAGAGTACGACCCAGTACTTC
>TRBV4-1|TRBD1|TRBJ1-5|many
CASSQNDRGNQPQHF
TGCGCCAGCAGCCAGAACGACAGGGGCAATCAGCCCCAGCATTTT
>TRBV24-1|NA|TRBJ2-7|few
CATLLTSYEQYF
TGTGCCACCCTGTTGACCTCCTACGAGCAGTACTTC
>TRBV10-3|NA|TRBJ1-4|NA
CAISEGGGYGEKLLF
TGTGCCATCAGTGAAGGTGGAGGGTACGGTGAAAAACTGCTTTTT
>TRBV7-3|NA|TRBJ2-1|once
CASSGTIGQSNEQFF
TGTGCCAGCAGCGGAACTATTGGACAGAGCAATGAGCAGTTCTTC
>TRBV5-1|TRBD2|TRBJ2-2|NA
CASSLTSGTDTGELFF
TGCGCCAGCAGCTTGACTAGCGGGACCGACACCGGGGAGCTGTTTTTT
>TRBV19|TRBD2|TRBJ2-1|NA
CASALQREGLEQFF
TGTGCCAGTGCTCTCCAGCGGGAGGGCCTCGAGCAGTTCTTC
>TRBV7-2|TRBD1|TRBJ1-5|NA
CASSLIGTGNQPQHF
TGTGCCAGCTCCCTGATTGGGACAGGTAATCAGCCCCAGCATTTT
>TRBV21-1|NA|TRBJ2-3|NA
CASSKASGRADTQYF
TGTGCCAGCAGCAAAGCGAGCGGGAGGGCGGATACGCAGTATTTT
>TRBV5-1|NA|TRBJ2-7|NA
CASSWDPAYEQYF
TGCGCCAGCAGCTGGGACCCAGCCTACGAGCAGTACTTC
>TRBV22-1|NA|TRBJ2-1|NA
CCARVGPTSGRVSYNEQFF
TGCTGTGCTAGAGTTGGCCCCACTAGCGGGAGGGTCTCCTACAATGAGCAGTTCTTC
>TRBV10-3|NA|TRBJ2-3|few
CAIGPTSDTQYF
TGTGCCATCGGTCCTACGTCAGATACGCAGTATTTT
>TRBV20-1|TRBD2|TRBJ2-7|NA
CSARARGGSYEQYF
TGCAGTGCTAGAGCGCGCGGGGGGTCCTACGAGCAGTACTTC
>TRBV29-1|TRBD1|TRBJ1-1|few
CSESRTGAGTEAFF
TGCAGCGAATCCAGGACAGGGGCGGGCACTGAAGCTTTCTTT
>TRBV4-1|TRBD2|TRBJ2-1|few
CASSQVGLAGLYNEQFF
TGCGCCAGCAGCCAAGTTGGATTAGCGGGTCTCTACAATGAGCAGTTCTTC
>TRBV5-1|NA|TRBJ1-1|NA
CASSLESMNTEAFF
TGCGCCAGCAGCTTGGAAAGCATGAACACTGAAGCTTTCTTT
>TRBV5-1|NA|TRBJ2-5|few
CASSPAGRFETQYF
TGCGCCAGCAGCCCGGCAGGGAGGTTTGAGACCCAGTACTTC
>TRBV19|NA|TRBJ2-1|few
CASSLETVRNEQFF
TGTGCCAGTAGTCTCGAGACGGTGCGCAATGAGCAGTTCTTC
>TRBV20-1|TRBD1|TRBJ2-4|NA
CSATRQGSPKNIQYF
TGCAGTGCCACTAGACAGGGCTCTCCCAAAAACATTCAGTACTTC
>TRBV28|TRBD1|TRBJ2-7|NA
CASRPLGTGVIVYEQYF
TGTGCCAGCAGACCATTGGGTACAGGGGTTATAGTCTACGAGCAGTACTTC
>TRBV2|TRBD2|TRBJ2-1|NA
CASSEEAGAYNEQFF
TGTGCCAGCAGTGAAGAAGCGGGAGCTTACAATGAGCAGTTCTTC
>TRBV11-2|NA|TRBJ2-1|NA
CASAQRSLWSEQFF
TGTGCCAGCGCGCAGCGGTCCCTATGGTCGGAGCAGTTCTTC
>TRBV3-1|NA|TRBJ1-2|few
CASSPYRRTVGGGYTF
TGTGCCAGCAGCCCCTACCGTCGGACAGTTGGAGGGGGCTACACCTTC
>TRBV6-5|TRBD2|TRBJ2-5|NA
CASSYTQLAALETQYF
TGTGCCAGCAGTTACACCCAACTAGCGGCCTTAGAGACCCAGTACTTC
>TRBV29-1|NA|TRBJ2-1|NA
CSVALPTRAHEQFF
TGCAGCGTTGCTCTGCCAACCCGAGCCCATGAGCAGTTCTTC
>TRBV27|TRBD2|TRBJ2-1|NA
CASRLTGTSGIVF
TGTGCCAGCAGGCTGACCGGGACTAGCGGGATCGTCTTC
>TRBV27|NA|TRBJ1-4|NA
CASRIGGINEKLFF
TGTGCCAGCAGGATAGGGGGAATTAATGAAAAACTGTTTTTT
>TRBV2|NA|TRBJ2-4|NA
CASGPGSIQYF
TGTGCCAGCGGGCCCGGCTCCATTCAGTACTTC
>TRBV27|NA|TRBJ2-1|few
CASSFPSSYNEQFF
TGTGCCAGCAGTTTCCCGTCCTCCTACAATGAGCAGTTCTTC
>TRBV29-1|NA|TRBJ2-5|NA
CSVGFRGGETQYF
TGCAGCGTTGGCTTCAGGGGAGGGGAGACCCAGTACTTC
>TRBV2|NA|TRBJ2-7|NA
CASSPTGTLSYEQYF
TGTGCCAGCAGCCCCACGGGGACTCTATCCTACGAGCAGTACTTC
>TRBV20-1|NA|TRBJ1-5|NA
CSARVDSNQPQHF
TGCAGTGCTAGAGTGGATAGCAATCAGCCCCAGCATTTT
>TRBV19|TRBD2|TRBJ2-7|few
CASSMKTSGGHEQYF
TGTGCCAGTAGTATGAAGACTAGCGGGGGACACGAGCAGTACTTC
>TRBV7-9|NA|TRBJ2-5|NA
CASSPKIETQYF
TGTGCCAGCAGCCCAAAGATCGAGACCCAGTACTTC
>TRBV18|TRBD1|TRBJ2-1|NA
CASSPRTGINEQFF
TGTGCCAGCTCACCCAGGACAGGGATCAATGAGCAGTTCTTC
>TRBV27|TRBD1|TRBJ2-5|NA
CASSPPGTGIVGTQYF
TGTGCCAGCAGTCCACCCGGGACAGGGATTGTGGGGACCCAGTACTTC
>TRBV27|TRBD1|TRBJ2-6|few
CASSRRDRGSSGANVLTF
TGTGCCAGCAGTCGAAGGGACAGGGGTTCCTCTGGGGCCAACGTCCTGACTTTC
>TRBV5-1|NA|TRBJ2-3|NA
CASSLANSGDTQYF
TGCGCCAGCAGCTTAGCAAATTCGGGAGATACGCAGTATTTT
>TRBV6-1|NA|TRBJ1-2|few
CASSESDSLYGYTF
TGTGCCAGCAGTGAATCAGACAGCCTCTATGGCTACACCTTC
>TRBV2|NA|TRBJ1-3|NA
CASSETGPPSGNTIYF
TGTGCCAGCAGTGAAACAGGGCCCCCCTCTGGAAACACCATATATTTT
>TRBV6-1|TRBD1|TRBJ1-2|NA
CASRRDSNYGYTF
TGTGCCAGCAGGCGGGACAGCAACTATGGCTACACCTTC